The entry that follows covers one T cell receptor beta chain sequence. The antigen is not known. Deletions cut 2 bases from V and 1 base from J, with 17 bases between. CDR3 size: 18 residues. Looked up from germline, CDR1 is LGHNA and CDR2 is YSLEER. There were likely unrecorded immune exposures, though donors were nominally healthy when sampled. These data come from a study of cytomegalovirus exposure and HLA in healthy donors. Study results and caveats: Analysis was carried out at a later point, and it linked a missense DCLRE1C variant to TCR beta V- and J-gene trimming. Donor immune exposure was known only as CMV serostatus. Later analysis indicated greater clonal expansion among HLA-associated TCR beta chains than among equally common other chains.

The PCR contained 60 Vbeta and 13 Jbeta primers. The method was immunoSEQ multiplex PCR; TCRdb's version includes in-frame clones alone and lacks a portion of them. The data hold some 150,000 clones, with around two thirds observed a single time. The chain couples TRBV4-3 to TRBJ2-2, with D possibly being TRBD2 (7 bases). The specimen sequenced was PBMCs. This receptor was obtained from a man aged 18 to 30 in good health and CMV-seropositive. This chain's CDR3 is CASSQPRAGAKNTGELFF. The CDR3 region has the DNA TGCGCCAGCAGCCAACCTCGGGCGGGGGCGAAGAACACCGGGGAGCTGTTTTTT.